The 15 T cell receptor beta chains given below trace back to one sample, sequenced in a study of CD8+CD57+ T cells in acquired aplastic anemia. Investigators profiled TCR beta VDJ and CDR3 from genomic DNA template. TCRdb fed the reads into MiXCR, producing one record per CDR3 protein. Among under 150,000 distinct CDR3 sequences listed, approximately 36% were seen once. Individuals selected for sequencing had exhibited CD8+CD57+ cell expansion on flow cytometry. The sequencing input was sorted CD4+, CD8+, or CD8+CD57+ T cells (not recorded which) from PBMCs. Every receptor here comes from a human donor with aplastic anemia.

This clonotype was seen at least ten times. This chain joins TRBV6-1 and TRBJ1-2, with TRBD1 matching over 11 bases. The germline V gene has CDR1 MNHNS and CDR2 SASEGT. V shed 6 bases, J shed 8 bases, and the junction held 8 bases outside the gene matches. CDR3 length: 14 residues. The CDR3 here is CASSRGQGAQGYTF. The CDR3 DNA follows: TGTGCCAGCAGCCGAGGACAGGGGGCGCAGGGCTACACCTTC.

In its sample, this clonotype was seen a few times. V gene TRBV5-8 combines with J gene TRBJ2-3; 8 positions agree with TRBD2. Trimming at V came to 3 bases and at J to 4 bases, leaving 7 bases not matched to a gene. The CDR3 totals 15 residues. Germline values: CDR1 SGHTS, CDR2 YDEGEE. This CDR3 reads CASSSGTRESDTQYF. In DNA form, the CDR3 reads TGTGCCAGCAGCTCCGGGACTAGAGAGTCAGATACGCAGTATTTT.

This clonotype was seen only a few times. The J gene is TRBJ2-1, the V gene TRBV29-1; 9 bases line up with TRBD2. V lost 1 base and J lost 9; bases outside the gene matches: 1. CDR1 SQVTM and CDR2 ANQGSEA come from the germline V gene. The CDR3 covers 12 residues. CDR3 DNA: TGCAGCGTTGAAGGACTAGCGGTTGAGCAGTTCTTC. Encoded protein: CSVEGLAVEQFF.

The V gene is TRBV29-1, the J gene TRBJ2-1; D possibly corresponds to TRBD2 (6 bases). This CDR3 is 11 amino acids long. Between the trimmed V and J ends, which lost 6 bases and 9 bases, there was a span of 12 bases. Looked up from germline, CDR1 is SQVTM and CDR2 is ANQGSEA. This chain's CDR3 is CSVRDLAEQFF. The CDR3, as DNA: TGCAGCGTCCGGGACTTAGCTGAGCAGTTCTTC.

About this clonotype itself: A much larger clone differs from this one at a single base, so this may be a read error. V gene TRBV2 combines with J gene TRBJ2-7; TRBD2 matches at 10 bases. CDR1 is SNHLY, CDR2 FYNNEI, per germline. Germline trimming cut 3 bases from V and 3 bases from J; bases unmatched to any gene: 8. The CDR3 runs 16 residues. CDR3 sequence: CASSEGLAGDLYEQYV. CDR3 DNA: TGTGCCAGCAGTGAGGGGCTAGCGGGGGATCTCTACGAGCAGTACGTC.

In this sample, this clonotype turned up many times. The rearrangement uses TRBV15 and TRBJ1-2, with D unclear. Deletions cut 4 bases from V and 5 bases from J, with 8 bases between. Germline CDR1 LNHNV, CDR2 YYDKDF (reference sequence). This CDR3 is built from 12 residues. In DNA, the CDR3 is TGTGCCACCAGCATGATATTATATGGCTACACCTTC. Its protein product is CATSMILYGYTF.

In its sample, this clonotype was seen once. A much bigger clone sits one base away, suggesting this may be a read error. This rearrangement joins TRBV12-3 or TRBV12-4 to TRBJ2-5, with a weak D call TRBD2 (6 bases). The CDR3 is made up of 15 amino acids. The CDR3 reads CASSFDGSGQETRYF. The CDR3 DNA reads TGTGCCAGCAGTTTCGACGGTAGCGGCCAAGAGACCCGGTACTTC.

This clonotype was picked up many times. The CDR3 protein is CSASSGSGNTIYF. The DNA of the CDR3 is TGCAGTGCTAGTTCGGGCTCTGGAAACACCATATATTTT. The chain employs TRBV20-1 and TRBJ1-3; D gene uncertain. Germline CDR1 DFQATT, CDR2 SNEGSKA (reference sequence). This CDR3 is 13 amino acids long. The V gene lost 3 bases and the J gene lost 0 bases, with 6 bases spanning the gap.

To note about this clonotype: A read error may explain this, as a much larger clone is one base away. The CDR3 DNA reads TGTGCCAGCAGTGAGAACTATGGCTACACCTTC. This encodes CASSENYGYTF. V gene TRBV9 combines with J gene TRBJ1-2, with D hard to call. The V end was cut by 5 bases, the J end by 2 bases, with 4 bases between. Germline loops: CDR1 SGDLS, CDR2 YYNGEE. The CDR3 spans 11 residues. The full variable domain, completed using reference TRBV9 and TRBJ1-2, is DSGVTQTPKHLITATGQRVTLRCSPRSGDLSVYWYQQSLDQGLQFLIQYYNGEERAKGNILERFSAQQFPDLHSELNLSSLELGDSALYFCASSENYGYTFGSGTRLTVV.

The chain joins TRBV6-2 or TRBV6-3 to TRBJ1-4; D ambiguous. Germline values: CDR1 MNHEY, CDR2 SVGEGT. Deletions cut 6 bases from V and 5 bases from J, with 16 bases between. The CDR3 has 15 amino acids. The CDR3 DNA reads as TGTGCCAGCAGCTTTCCACAACGAGGAAATGAAAAACTGTTTTTT. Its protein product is CASSFPQRGNEKLFF.

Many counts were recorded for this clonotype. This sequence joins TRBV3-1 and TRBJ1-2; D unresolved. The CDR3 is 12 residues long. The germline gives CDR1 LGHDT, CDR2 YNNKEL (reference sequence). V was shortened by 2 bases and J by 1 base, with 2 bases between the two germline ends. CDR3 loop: CASSQINYGYTF. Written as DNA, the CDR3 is TGTGCCAGCAGCCAAATTAACTATGGCTACACCTTC.

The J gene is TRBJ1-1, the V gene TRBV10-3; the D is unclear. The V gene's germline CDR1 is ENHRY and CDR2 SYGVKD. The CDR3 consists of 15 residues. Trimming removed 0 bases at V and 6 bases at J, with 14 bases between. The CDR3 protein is CAISESSGNDAEAFF. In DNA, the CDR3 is TGTGCCATCAGTGAGTCGTCAGGCAACGACGCTGAAGCTTTCTTT.

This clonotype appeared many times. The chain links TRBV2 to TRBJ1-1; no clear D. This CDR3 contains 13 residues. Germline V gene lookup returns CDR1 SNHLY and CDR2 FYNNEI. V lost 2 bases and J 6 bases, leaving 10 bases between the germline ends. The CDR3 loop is CASSEQPTAEAFF. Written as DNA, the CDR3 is TGTGCCAGCAGTGAACAGCCTACGGCTGAAGCTTTCTTT.

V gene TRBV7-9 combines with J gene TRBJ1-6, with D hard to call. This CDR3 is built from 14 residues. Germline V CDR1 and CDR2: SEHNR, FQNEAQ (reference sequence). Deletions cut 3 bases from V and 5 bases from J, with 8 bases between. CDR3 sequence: CASSLEGNNSPLHF. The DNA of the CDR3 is TGTGCCAGCAGCTTGGAGGGTAATAATTCACCCCTCCACTTT.

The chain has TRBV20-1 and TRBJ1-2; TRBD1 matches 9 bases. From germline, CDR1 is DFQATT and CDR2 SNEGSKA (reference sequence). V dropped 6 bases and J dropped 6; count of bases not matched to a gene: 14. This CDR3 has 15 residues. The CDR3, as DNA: TGCAGTGCCAGCAGTTCGACGGACAGGGGAGATGGCTACACCTTC. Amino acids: CSASSSTDRGDGYTF.